One sample yielded the 21 T cell receptor beta chains listed below, sequenced in a study of cytomegalovirus exposure and HLA in healthy donors (dated by TCRdb to the late 2010s). The library came from the immunoSEQ multiplex PCR assay. The multiplex PCR relied on a mix of 60 forward primers for TCR Vbeta segments and 13 reverse primers for TCR Jbeta segments. What TCRdb holds here is the immuneACCESS table cut down to in-frame rearrangements. Part of the clones is not present; checked against another copy, under half of the missing clones reflect an unresolved V gene, and the others are unexplained. This sample holds around 160,000 clones; around three quarters were observed only once. Together, the top ten hold around 6.7% of the sample. Sequencing was carried out using PBMCs. Source of these receptors: a woman aged 40 to 50 in good health and CMV-seropositive.

Of note for this clone: A junction boundary mismatches the germline segment, possibly from a read error. Additional DNA sequences in this sample encode the identical CDR3. V and J are TRBV5-4 and TRBJ2-7, with TRBD1 matching 11 bases. Germline V gene sequence: CDR1 SGHNT, CDR2 YYREEE (reference sequence). CDR3 length: 15 residues. CDR3 in amino acids: CASSLVGTGGYEQYF. The CDR3 nucleotides are TGTGCCAGTAGCTTGGTTGGGACAGGGGGCTACGAGCAGTACTTC.

The gene calls are TRBV2 and TRBJ2-3; 11 nucleotides match TRBD2. The germline V gene encodes CDR1 SNHLY and CDR2 FYNNEI. J gave up 1 base and V 4 bases, and 4 bases lay outside the gene matches. The CDR3 extends over 16 amino acids. The CDR3 sequence: CASSALAGGRTDTQYF. The CDR3 region has the DNA TGTGCCAGCAGTGCCTTAGCGGGGGGGCGCACAGATACGCAGTATTTT.

V usage is TRBV5-5 and J usage is TRBJ2-3, with 10 bases that match TRBD1. The CDR3 sequence is 15 residues long. V lost 7 bases and J lost 2; bases outside the gene matches: 7. The germline gives CDR1 SGHKS, CDR2 YYEKEE (reference sequence). CDR3 loop: CASPPGQGITDTQYF. In DNA form, the CDR3 reads TGTGCCAGCCCACCGGGACAGGGGATCACAGATACGCAGTATTTT.

V and J are TRBV5-4 and TRBJ2-3, with TRBD2 matching over 10 bases. Germline lookup yields CDR1 SGHNT and CDR2 YYREEE (reference sequence). V lost 4 bases and J lost 8; bases outside the gene matches: 13. This CDR3 contains 16 residues. In DNA, the CDR3 is TGTGCCAGCAGCCGGAAACTGAGCGGGGGGGGAGGTACGCAGTATTTT. This codes for CASSRKLSGGGGTQYF. Full variable domain (missing parts from reference TRBV5-4 and TRBJ2-3): ETGVTQSPTHLIKTRGQQVTLRCSSQSGHNTVSWYQQALGQGPQFIFQYYREEENGRGNFPPRFSGLQFPNYSSELNVNALELDDSALYLCASSRKLSGGGGTQYFGPGTRLTVL.

The chain combines TRBV30 with TRBJ1-1, with 8 positions matching TRBD1. Germline values: CDR1 GTSNPN, CDR2 SVGIG (reference sequence). This CDR3 is built from 13 residues. V was pared by 8 bases and J by 0 bases, with 5 bases of the junction left unmatched. CDR3: CASDRGLNTEAFF. DNA for the CDR3: TGTGCCAGTGACAGGGGTTTGAACACTGAAGCTTTCTTT.

This clone came up a few times. The gene calls are TRBV28 and TRBJ2-2, with D perhaps matching TRBD2 (7 bases). CDR3 length: 14 amino acids. Trimming cost V 7 bases and J 3 bases, with 12 bases left between them. Germline V gives CDR1 MDHEN, CDR2 SYDVKM. CDR3 loop: CASIGGGHTGELFF. The CDR3 DNA sequence: TGTGCCAGCATTGGGGGGGGGCACACCGGGGAGCTGTTTTTT.

The J gene is TRBJ1-2, the V gene TRBV5-6; D uncertain. V lost 2 bases and J 9 bases, leaving 11 bases between the germline ends. The CDR3 spans 12 residues. Germline assignment: CDR1 SGHDT and CDR2 YYEEEE. The CDR3 coding sequence is TGTGCCAGCAGCTTAGTCGACACAAGCTACACCTTC. Translation gives CASSLVDTSYTF. The full variable domain, its missing parts supplied by reference TRBV5-6 and TRBJ1-2, is DAGVTQSPTHLIKTRGQQVTLRCSPKSGHDTVSWYQQALGQGPQFIFQYYEEEERQRGNFPDRFSGHQFPNYSSELNVNALLLGDSALYLCASSLVDTSYTFGSGTRLTVV.

The gene calls are TRBV5-1 and TRBJ2-7; D uncertain. Germline V gene lookup returns CDR1 SGHRS and CDR2 YFSETQ. CDR3 size: 14 residues. V shed 4 bases and J shed 4 bases, with 15 bases lying between them. This CDR3 is CASSVDPGRYEQYF. The CDR3 nucleotides are TGCGCCAGCAGCGTGGACCCCGGTAGATACGAGCAGTACTTC. Full variable domain (outside the CDR3, taken from reference TRBV5-1 and TRBJ2-7): KAGVTQTPRYLIKTRGQQVTLSCSPISGHRSVSWYQQTPGQGLQFLFEYFSETQRNKGNFPGRFSGRQFSNSRSEMNVSTLELGDSALYLCASSVDPGRYEQYFGPGTRLTVT.

Concerning this clone itself: Other DNA sequences within the sample encode an identical CDR3. The chain couples TRBV6-1 to TRBJ2-7; D unresolved. Trimming stripped 6 bases from V and 1 base from J, with 13 bases between. Germline CDR1 and CDR2: MNHNS and SASEGT. The CDR3 is made up of 14 amino acids. The CDR3 spells CASRTIRQSYEQYF. CDR3 DNA sequence: TGTGCCAGCAGGACAATACGGCAGTCCTACGAGCAGTACTTC.

This chain links TRBV7-3 with TRBJ1-6; D unresolved. CDR1 is SGHTA, CDR2 FQGTGA, per germline. The CDR3 extends over 14 amino acids. V gave up 3 bases and J gave up 4 bases, with 7 bases separating them. CDR3 bases: TGTGCCAGCAGCTTGGGAGGGTATAATTCACCCCTCCACTTT. Protein product: CASSLGGYNSPLHF.

The chain employs TRBV5-1 and TRBJ2-5, with D possibly TRBD2 on 6 matching bases. Trimming removed 5 bases at V and 2 bases at J, with 13 bases between. CDR1 is SGHRS and CDR2 is YFSETQ in the germline V gene. CDR3 size: 14 residues. As DNA, the CDR3 is TGCGCCAGCAGTTGGGGCGGGGTACAAGAGACCCAGTACTTC. Amino acids: CASSWGGVQETQYF. Drawing the rest from reference TRBV5-1 and TRBJ2-5, the complete variable domain is KAGVTQTPRYLIKTRGQQVTLSCSPISGHRSVSWYQQTPGQGLQFLFEYFSETQRNKGNFPGRFSGRQFSNSRSEMNVSTLELGDSALYLCASSWGGVQETQYFGPGTRLLVL.

Here the CDR3 reads CASSLEPFGEQYF. DNA of the CDR3: TGTGCCAGCAGCTTAGAGCCTTTCGGCGAGCAGTACTTC. V and J are TRBV11-2 and TRBJ2-7; D ambiguous. Germline CDR1 reads SGHAT; CDR2 reads FQNNGV. CDR3 length: 13 residues. Trimming pared 0 bases from V and 6 bases from J, leaving 9 bases between.

V and J are TRBV18 and TRBJ1-2; 8 bases agree with TRBD1. This CDR3 comprises 15 residues. V dropped 3 bases and J dropped 0; count of bases not matched to a gene: 3. Germline assignment: CDR1 KGHSH and CDR2 LQKENI. The CDR3 sequence: CASSPGQGPNYGYTF. Written as DNA, the CDR3 is TGTGCCAGCTCACCCGGACAGGGCCCTAACTATGGCTACACCTTC.

The rearrangement uses TRBV5-6 and TRBJ2-2, with D tentatively TRBD1 (5 bases). The CDR3 runs to 15 residues. Germline V gene lookup returns CDR1 SGHDT and CDR2 YYEEEE. The V end was cut by 1 base, the J end by 1 base, with 8 bases between. CDR3: CASSLLDRNTGELFF. The CDR3 DNA follows: TGTGCCAGCAGCTTGCTTGACAGGAACACCGGGGAGCTGTTTTTT.

The chain carries TRBV7-2 and TRBJ2-7; maybe TRBD2 (6 bases). Per germline, CDR1 SGHTA and CDR2 FQGNSA. The CDR3 contains 16 residues. Trimming took 10 bases from V and 2 from J, leaving 24 bases between them. CDR3 in DNA: TGTGCCATTACGCGCGGGGCCTACGAATTTACCTACGAGCAGTACTTC. This encodes CAITRGAYEFTYEQYF.

This sequence joins TRBV5-4 and TRBJ1-2, with D perhaps matching TRBD1 (5 bases). The length of the CDR3 is 13 residues. V was shortened by 5 bases and J by 4 bases, with 12 bases between the two germline ends. In germline, CDR1 is SGHNT, CDR2 YYREEE (reference sequence). Here the CDR3 reads CASSLHTGYGYTF. In DNA form, the CDR3 reads TGTGCCAGCAGTCTTCATACAGGCTATGGCTACACCTTC.

The chain combines TRBV19 with TRBJ2-7; 7 bases are a match to TRBD1. Germline V CDR1 and CDR2: LNHDA, SQIVND (reference sequence). The length of the CDR3 is 15 residues. After removal of 6 bases from V and 2 bases from J, the junction contained 10 bases not matched to a gene. The CDR3 nucleotides are TGTGCCAGTAGCCCCTCGGACAGGAATACCTACGAGCAGTACTTC. This gives the protein CASSPSDRNTYEQYF. The full variable domain, in which reference TRBV19 and TRBJ2-7 provide the parts outside the CDR3, is DGGITQSPKYLFRKEGQNVTLSCEQNLNHDAMYWYRQDPGQGLRLIYYSQIVNDFQKGDIAEGYSVSREKKESFPLTVTSAQKNPTAFYLCASSPSDRNTYEQYFGPGTRLTVT.

This clone was detected only a few times. The chain recombines TRBV2 with TRBJ2-7; D ambiguous. The V end was cut by 8 bases, the J end by 3 bases, with 8 bases between. This CDR3 has 11 residues. Germline-derived CDR1 and CDR2 are SNHLY and FYNNEI. The CDR3 here is CASLTSYEQYF. CDR3 in DNA: TGTGCCAGCTTGACAAGCTACGAGCAGTACTTC.

V and J are TRBV7-9 and TRBJ1-5; 7 bases agree with TRBD1. V was pared by 5 bases and J by 4 bases, with 5 bases of the junction left unmatched. Per germline, CDR1 SEHNR and CDR2 FQNEAQ (reference sequence). This CDR3 has 14 amino acids. The CDR3 loop reads CASSPAGGNQPQHF. CDR3 bases: TGTGCCAGCAGCCCGGCAGGGGGTAATCAGCCCCAGCATTTT.

The rearrangement links TRBV4-1 to TRBJ1-2; TRBD1 agrees at 7 bases. Germline trimming cut 3 bases from V and 4 bases from J; bases unmatched to any gene: 14. The CDR3 contains 17 residues. Germline assignment: CDR1 MGHRA and CDR2 YSYEKL. The CDR3, as DNA: TGCGCCAGCAGCCAGAGCTCCGGGACAGCTTACTTCTATGGCTACACCTTC. Amino acid sequence: CASSQSSGTAYFYGYTF.

The V and J genes are TRBV12-5 and TRBJ2-2, with 7 bases fitting TRBD1. Unmatched junction bases numbered 11, after V lost 2 bases and J lost 2 bases. The CDR3 totals 18 residues. CDR1 is LGHNT and CDR2 is FRNRAP in the germline V gene. CDR3 DNA sequence: TGTGCTAGTGGTTTGTTACGAAGGGGGCTCTTAAACACCGGGGAGCTGTTTTTT. This codes for CASGLLRRGLLNTGELFF. Complete variable domain (other parts from reference TRBV12-5 and TRBJ2-2): DARVTQTPRHKVTEMGQEVTMRCQPILGHNTVFWYRQTMMQGLELLAYFRNRAPLDDSGMPKDRFSAEMPDATLATLKIQPSEPRDSAVYFCASGLLRRGLLNTGELFFGEGSRLTVL.